This T cell receptor (beta chain) was recovered during a study of response to subunit inactivated influenza vaccine. This clonotype was detected a few times. Its target is not known. Study conclusions and caveats: There was a suggestion from the authors that each seasonal influenza vaccination recruits few new T cells.

Germline CDR1 is SQVTM and CDR2 is ANQGSEA. This CDR3 has 14 amino acids. Deletions cut 1 base from V and 5 bases from J, with 12 bases between. MiXCR, applied by TCRdb to the RT-PCR reads, yields one record per CDR3 protein. The table has hundreds of thousands of distinct CDR3 sequences, roughly 14% seen once; the top ten hold about 9.9%. The sequenced sample was PBMCs from blood, obtained about 12 days after vaccination. V usage is TRBV29-1 and J usage is TRBJ2-1, with D perhaps TRBD1 (6 bases). This TCR derives from a man aged 50 to 60 who received an inactivated influenza vaccine. The chain's CDR3 is CSVEARGRDNEQFF. For the CDR3, the DNA is TGCAGCGTTGAAGCCAGGGGACGCGACAATGAGCAGTTCTTC.